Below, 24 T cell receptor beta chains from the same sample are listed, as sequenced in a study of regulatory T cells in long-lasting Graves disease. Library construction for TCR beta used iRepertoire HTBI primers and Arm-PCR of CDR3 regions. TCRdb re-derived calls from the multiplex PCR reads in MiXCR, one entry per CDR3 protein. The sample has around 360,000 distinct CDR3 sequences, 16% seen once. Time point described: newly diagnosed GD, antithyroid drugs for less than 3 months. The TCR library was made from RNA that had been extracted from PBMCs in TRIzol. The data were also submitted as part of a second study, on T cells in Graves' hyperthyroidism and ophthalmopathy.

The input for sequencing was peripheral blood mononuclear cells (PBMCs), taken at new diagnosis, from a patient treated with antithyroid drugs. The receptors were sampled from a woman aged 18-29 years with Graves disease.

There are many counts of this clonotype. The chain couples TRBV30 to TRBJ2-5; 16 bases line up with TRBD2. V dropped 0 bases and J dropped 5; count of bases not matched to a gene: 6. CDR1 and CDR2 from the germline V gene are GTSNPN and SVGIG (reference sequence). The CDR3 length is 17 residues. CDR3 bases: TGTGCCTGGAGTGTAGGGACTAGCGGGGGGGGCTATGAGACCCAGTACTTC. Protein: CAWSVGTSGGGYETQYF.

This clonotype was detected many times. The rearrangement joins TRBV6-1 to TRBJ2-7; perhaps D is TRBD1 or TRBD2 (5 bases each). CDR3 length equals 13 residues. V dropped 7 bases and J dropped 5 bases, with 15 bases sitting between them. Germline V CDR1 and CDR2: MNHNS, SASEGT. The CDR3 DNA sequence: TGTGCCAGCACGGCGCAGGGAGTCCACGAGCAGTACTTC. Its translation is CASTAQGVHEQYF.

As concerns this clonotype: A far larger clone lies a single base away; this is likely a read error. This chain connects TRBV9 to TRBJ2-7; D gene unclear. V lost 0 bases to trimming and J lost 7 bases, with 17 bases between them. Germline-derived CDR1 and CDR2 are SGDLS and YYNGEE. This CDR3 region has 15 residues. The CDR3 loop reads CASSVAAGSHNEQYF. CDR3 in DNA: TGTGCCAGCAGCGTAGCCGCAGGTAGCCACAATGAGCAGTACTTC.

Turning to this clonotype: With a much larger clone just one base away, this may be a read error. CDR3 sequence (DNA): TGTGCCAGCACTGAGGGGACAGTATTCTTTGCTACGCAGTGTTTT. It yields the protein CASTEGTVFFATQCF. This chain uses TRBV6-2 or TRBV6-3 with TRBJ2-1; 7 nucleotides agree with TRBD1. The CDR3 spans 15 residues. CDR1 and CDR2 from the germline V gene are MNHEY and SVGEGT.

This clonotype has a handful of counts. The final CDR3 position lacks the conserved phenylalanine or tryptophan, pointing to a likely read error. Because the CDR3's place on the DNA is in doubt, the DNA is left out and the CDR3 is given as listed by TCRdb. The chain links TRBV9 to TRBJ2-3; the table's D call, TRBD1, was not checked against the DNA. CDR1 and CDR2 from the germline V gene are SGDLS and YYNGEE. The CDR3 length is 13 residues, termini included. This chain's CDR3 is CASSPSMKDSIRL.

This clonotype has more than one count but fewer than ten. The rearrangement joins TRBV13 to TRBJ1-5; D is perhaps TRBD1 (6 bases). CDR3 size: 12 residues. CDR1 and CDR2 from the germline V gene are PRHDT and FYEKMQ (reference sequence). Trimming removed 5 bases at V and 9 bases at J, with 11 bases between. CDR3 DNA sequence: TGTGCCAGCAGCCGGGGACAACTGCCCCAGCATTTT. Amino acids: CASSRGQLPQHF.

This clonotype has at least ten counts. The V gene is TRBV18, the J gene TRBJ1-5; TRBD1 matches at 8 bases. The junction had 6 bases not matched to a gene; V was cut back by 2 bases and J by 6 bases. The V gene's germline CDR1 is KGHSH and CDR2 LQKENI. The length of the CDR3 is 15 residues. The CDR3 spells CASSPARGQGQPQHF. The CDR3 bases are TGTGCCAGCTCACCAGCCAGGGGGCAGGGTCAGCCCCAGCATTTT.

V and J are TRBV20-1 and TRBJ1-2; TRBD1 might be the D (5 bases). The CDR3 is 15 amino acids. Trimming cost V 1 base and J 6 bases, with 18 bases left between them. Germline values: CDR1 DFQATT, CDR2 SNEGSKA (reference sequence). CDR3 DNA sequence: TGCAGTGCTAGAGCCGCACACCAGGGAAGGGATGGCTACACCTTC. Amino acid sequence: CSARAAHQGRDGYTF.

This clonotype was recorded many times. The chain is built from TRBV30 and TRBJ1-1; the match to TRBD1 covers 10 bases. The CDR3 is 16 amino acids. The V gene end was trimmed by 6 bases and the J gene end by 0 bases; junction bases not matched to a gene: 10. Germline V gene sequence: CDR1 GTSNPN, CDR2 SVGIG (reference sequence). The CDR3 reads CACPGTDRGLNTEAFF. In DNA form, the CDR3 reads TGTGCCTGCCCCGGCACGGACAGGGGGTTGAACACTGAAGCTTTCTTT. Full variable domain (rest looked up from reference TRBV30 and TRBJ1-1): SQTIHQWPATLVQPVGSPLSLECTVEGTSNPNLYWYRQAAGRGLQLLFYSVGIGQISSEVPQNLSASRPQDRQFILSSKKLLLSDSGFYLCACPGTDRGLNTEAFFGQGTRLTVV.

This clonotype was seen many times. The CDR3 bases are TGTGCCAGCAGTTTTAAGGGGAACACAGATACGCAGTATTTT. Protein sequence: CASSFKGNTDTQYF. The chain recombines TRBV12-3 or TRBV12-4 with TRBJ2-3, with D possibly TRBD1 on 5 matching bases. Trimming took off 3 bases at V and 2 bases at J, with 9 bases between the two ends. This CDR3 is 14 amino acids long.

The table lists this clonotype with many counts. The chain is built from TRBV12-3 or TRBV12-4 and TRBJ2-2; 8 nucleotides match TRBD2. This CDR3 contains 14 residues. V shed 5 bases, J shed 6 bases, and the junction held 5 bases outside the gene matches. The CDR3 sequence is CASSSGSSAGELFF. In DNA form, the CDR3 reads TGTGCCAGCAGTAGCGGGAGTTCGGCCGGGGAGCTGTTTTTT.

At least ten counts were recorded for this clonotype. CDR3 DNA sequence: TGTGCCAGCTCACCGGAGCCGAACACTGAAGCTTTCTTT. This encodes CASSPEPNTEAFF. The V and J genes are TRBV18 and TRBJ1-1, with D unresolved. The germline V and J ends were trimmed by 3 bases and 1 base, with 6 bases remaining between them. The CDR3 is 13 amino acids. Germline V gene lookup returns CDR1 KGHSH and CDR2 LQKENI. The whole variable domain, filled in from reference TRBV18 and TRBJ1-1, reads NAGVMQNPRHLVRRRGQEARLRCSPMKGHSHVYWYRQLPEEGLKFMVYLQKENIIDESGMPKERFSAEFPKEGPSILRIQQVVRGDSAAYFCASSPEPNTEAFFGQGTRLTVV.

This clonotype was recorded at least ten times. CDR3 nucleotide sequence: TGTGCCAGCAGCTTAGGTGCGGTAGTCTCCTACAATGAGCAGTTCTTC. Translation: CASSLGAVVSYNEQFF. The J gene is TRBJ2-1, the V gene TRBV7-9; D not resolved. The CDR3 covers 16 residues. Germline assignment: CDR1 SEHNR and CDR2 FQNEAQ (reference sequence). Trimming took 1 base from V and 0 from J, leaving 10 bases between them.

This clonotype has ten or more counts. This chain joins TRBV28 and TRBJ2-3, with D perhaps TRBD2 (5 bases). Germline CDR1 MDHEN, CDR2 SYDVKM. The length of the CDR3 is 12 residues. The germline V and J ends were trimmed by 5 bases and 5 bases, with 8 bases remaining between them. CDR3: CASSTRGDTQYF. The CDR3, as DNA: TGTGCCAGCAGTACCCGGGGAGATACGCAGTATTTT.

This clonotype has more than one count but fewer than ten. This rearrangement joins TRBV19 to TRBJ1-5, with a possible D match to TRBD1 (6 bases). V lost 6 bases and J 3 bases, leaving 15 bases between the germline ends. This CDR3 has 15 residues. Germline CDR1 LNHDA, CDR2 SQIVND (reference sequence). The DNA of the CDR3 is TGTGCCAGTAGGACACTCGACAGGATCAATCAGCCCCAGCATTTT. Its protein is CASRTLDRINQPQHF.

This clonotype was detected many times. The CDR3 is CASSESSGVKTQYF. CDR3 DNA: TGTGCCAGCAGTGAAAGTAGCGGGGTCAAGACCCAGTACTTC. The J gene is TRBJ2-5, the V gene TRBV2, with 8 bases that match TRBD2. The CDR3 loop spans 14 amino acids. CDR1 is SNHLY, CDR2 FYNNEI, per germline. V shed 2 bases and J 6 bases; nucleotides not matched to a gene: 5.

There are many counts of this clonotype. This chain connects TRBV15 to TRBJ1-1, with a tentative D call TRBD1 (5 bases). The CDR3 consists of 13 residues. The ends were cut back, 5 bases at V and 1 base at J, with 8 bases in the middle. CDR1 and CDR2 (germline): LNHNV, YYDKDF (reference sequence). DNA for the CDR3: TGTGCCACCAGCCTGACAGCGAACACTGAAGCTTTCTTT. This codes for CATSLTANTEAFF.

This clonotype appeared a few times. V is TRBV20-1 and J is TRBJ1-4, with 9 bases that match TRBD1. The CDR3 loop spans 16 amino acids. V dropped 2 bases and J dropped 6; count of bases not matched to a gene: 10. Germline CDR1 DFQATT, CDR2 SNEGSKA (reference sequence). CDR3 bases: TGCAGTGCTAGAACGAACAGGGGGCTTCGGGATGAAAAACTGTTTTTT. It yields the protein CSARTNRGLRDEKLFF.

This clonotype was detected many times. The CDR3 reads CASSTATRRSETQYF. The CDR3 bases are TGTGCCAGCAGTACCGCGACTAGAAGGAGTGAGACCCAGTACTTC. This chain uses TRBV6-2 or TRBV6-3 with TRBJ2-5, with D possibly TRBD2 on 6 matching bases. Trimming cost V 5 bases and J 5 bases, with 18 bases left between them. The CDR3 runs 15 residues. CDR1 is MNHEY and CDR2 is SVGEGT in the germline V gene.

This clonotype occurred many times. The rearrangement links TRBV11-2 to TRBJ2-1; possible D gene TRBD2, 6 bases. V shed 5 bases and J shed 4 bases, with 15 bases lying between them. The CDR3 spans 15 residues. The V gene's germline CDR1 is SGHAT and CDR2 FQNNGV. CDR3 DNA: TGTGCCAGCAGCCCGCCGGGGACTGCTTACAATGAGCAGTTCTTC. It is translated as CASSPPGTAYNEQFF.

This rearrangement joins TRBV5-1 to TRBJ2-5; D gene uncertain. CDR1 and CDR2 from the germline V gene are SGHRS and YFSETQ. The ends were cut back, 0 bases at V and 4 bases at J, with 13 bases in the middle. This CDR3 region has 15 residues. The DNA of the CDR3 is TGCGCCAGCAGCTTGGAGGGAACCCTGGGAGAGACCCAGTACTTC. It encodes CASSLEGTLGETQYF.

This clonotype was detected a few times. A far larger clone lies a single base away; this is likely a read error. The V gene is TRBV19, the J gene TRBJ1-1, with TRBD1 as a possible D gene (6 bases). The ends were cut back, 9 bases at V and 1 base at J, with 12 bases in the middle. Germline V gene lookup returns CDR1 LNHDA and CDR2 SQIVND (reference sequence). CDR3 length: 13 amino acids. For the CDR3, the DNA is TGTGCCAGCCGCTTACAGGGGAACACTGAAGCTTTCTTT. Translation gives CASRLQGNTEAFF.

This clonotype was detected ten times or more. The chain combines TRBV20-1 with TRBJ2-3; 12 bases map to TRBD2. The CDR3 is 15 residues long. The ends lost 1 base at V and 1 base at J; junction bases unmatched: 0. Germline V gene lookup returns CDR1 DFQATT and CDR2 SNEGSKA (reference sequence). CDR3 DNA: TGCAGTGCTAGAGGACTAGCGGGAGGCACAGATACGCAGTATTTT. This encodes CSARGLAGGTDTQYF.

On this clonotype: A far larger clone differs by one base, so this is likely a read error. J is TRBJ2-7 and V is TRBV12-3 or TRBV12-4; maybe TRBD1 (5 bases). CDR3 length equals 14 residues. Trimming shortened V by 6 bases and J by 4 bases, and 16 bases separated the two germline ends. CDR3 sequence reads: CASSRRTTRYEQYF. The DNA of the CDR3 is TGTGCCAGCAGCCGACGGACAACGCGGTACGAGCAGTACTTC.